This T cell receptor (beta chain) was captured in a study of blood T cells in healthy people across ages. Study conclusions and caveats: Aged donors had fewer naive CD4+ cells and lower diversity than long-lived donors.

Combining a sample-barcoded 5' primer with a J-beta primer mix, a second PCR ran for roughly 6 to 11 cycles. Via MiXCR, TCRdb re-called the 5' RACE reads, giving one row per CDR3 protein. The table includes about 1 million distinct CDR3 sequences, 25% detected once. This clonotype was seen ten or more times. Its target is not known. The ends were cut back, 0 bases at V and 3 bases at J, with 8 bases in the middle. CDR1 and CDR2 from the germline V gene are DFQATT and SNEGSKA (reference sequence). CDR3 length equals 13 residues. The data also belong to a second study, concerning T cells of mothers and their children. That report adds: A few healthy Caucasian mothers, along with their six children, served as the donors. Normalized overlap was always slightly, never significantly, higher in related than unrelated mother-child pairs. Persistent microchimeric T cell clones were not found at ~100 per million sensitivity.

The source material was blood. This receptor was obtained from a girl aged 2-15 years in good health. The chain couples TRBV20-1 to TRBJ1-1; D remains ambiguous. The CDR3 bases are TGCAGTGCTAGAGAAGGCCTGGACACTGAAGCTTTCTTT. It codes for CSAREGLDTEAFF.